This entry describes one TCR beta chain. The data derive from a study of T cell changes during pregnancy in multiple sclerosis. Trimming cost V 1 base and J 5 bases; bases outside gene matches: 10. This CDR3 spans 17 amino acids. Germline V gene data show CDR1 as SGHTA and CDR2 as FQGNSA. Repertoires were generated with immunoSEQ multiplex PCR, while TCRdb's copy carries only in-frame clones and drops some. The sample lists around 44,000 clones, roughly 92% occurring once. Sequenced: peripheral blood. V and J are TRBV7-2 and TRBJ2-3; 9 nucleotides line up with TRBD2. The clonotype was recovered from a female donor with multiple sclerosis, enrolled in a pregnancy study. The CDR3 DNA is TGTGCCAGCAGCTTAGGGGTGGCGGGAGGGCTCGGAGATACGCAGTATTTT. Amino acid sequence: CASSLGVAGGLGDTQYF.